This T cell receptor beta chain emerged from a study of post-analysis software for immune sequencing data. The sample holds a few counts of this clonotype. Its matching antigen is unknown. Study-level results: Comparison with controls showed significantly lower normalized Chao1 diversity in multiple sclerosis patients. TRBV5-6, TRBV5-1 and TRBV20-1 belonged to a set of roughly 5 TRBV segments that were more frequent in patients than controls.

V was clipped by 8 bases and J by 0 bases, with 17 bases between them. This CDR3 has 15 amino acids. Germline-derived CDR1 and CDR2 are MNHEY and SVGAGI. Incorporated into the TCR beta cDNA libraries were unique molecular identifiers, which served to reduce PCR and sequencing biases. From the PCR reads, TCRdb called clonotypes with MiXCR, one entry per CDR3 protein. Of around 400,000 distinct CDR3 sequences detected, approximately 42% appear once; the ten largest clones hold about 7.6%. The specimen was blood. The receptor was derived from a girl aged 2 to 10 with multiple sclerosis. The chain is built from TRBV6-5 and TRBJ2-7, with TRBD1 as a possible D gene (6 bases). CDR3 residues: CASAQFGTSSYEQYF. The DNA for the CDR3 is TGTGCCAGCGCTCAATTCGGGACATCCTCCTACGAGCAGTACTTC.